Given below is one T cell receptor beta chain in context. The data were obtained in a study of memory CD4+ T cells and cytomegalovirus serostatus. Study information: Donors were healthy Belgian adults, several CMV seropositive and roughly 25 seronegative.

The sort gate was single viable CD3+CD4+CD8-CD45RO+ cells for memory CD4+ T cells. CD4+ T cells were isolated by positive magnetic selection. Authors' processing steps: After removing out-of-frame reads, approximately 2 million distinct TCRbeta sequences remained. Clones were read by immunoSEQ multiplex PCR, and TCRdb kept only the in-frame ones, dropping some. V and J calls and clone size are those listed in that table; D and trimming were worked out from the DNA. Of 80,000 to 100,000 clones in the sample, roughly 80% were seen once. Trimming left V 4 bases short and J 2 bases short, with 10 bases between. This CDR3 is built from 14 residues. Per germline, CDR1 SGHTA and CDR2 FQGNSA.

The chain is built from TRBV7-2 and TRBJ2-3, with D possibly being TRBD2 (6 bases). The sequenced sample consisted of memory CD4+ T cells from blood. The sequence was collected from an adult in good health and CMV-seropositive. CDR3 bases: TGTGCCAGCAGCTGGGACTTTTACACAGATACGCAGTATTTT. It codes for CASSWDFYTDTQYF.